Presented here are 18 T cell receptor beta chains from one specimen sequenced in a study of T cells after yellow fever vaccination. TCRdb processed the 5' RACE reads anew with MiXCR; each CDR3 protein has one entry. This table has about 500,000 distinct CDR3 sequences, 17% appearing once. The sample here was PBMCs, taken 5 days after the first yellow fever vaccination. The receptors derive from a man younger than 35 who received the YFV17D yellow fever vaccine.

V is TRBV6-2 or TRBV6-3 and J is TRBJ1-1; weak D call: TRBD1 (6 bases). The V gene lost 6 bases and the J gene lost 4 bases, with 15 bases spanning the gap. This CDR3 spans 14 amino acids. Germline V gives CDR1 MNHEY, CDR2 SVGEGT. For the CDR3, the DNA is TGTGCCAGCAGGGCAACAGGGTCGGGCACTGAAGCTTTCTTT. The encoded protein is CASRATGSGTEAFF.

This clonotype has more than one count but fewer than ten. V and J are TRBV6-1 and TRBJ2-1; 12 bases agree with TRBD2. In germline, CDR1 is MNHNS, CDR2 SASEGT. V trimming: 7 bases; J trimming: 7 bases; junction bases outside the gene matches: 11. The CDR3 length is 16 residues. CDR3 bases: TGTGCCAGCAAAAAACTAGCGGGGGGTTCTAGTAATGAGCAGTTCTTC. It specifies CASKKLAGGSSNEQFF.

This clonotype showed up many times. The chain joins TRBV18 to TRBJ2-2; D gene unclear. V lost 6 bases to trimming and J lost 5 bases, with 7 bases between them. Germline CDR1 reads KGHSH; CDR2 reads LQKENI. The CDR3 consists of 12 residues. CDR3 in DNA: TGTGCCAGCTCCCAGGAAACCGGGGAGCTGTTTTTT. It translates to CASSQETGELFF. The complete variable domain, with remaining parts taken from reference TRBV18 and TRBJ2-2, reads NAGVMQNPRHLVRRRGQEARLRCSPMKGHSHVYWYRQLPEEGLKFMVYLQKENIIDESGMPKERFSAEFPKEGPSILRIQQVVRGDSAAYFCASSQETGELFFGEGSRLTVL.

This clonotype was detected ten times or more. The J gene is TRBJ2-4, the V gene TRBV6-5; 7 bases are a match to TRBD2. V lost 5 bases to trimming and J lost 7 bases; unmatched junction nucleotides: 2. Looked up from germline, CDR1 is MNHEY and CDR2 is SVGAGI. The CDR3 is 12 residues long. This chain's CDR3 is CASSGLDNIQYF. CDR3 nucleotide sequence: TGTGCCAGCAGTGGACTAGATAACATTCAGTACTTC.

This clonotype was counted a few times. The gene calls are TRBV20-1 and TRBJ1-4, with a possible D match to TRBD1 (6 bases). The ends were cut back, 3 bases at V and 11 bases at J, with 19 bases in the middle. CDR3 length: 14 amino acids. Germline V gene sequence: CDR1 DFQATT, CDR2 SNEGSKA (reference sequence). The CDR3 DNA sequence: TGCAGTGCTAGCTCAGGGTGGTACAGGGAGAAACTGTTTTTT. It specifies CSASSGWYREKLFF.

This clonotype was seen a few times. CDR3 residues: CASSGALSPIQYF. CDR3 in DNA: TGTGCCAGCAGTGGGGCCTTATCCCCTATTCAGTACTTC. The V gene is TRBV12-3 or TRBV12-4, the J gene TRBJ2-4, with D possibly TRBD1 on 5 matching bases. The V end was cut by 5 bases, the J end by 10 bases, with 15 bases between. CDR3 length: 13 amino acids.

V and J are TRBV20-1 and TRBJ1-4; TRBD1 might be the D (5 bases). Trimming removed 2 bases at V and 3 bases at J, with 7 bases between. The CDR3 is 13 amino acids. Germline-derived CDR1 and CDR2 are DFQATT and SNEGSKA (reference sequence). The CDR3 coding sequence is TGCAGTGCTAGACAGGGTGCTAATGAAAAACTGTTTTTT. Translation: CSARQGANEKLFF.

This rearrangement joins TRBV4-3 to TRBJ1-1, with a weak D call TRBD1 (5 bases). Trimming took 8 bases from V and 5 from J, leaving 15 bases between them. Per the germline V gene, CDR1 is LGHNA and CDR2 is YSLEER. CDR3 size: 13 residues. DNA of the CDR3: TGCGCCAGCCGGCGGGGGTTTGGAACTGAAGCTTTCTTT. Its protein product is CASRRGFGTEAFF.

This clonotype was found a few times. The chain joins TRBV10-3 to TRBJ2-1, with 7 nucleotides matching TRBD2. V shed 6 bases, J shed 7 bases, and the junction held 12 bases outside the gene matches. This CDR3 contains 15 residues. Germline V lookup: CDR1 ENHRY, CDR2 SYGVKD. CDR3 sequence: CAIRTDGMGGNEQFF. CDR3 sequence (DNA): TGTGCCATCAGGACGGACGGGATGGGGGGGAATGAGCAGTTCTTC.

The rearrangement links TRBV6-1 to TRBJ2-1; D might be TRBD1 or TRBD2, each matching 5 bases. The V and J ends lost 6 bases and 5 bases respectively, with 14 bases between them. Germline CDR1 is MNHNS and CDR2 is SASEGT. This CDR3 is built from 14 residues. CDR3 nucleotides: TGTGCCAGCAGGGGACCTAACACCGACAATGAGCAGTTCTTC. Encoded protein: CASRGPNTDNEQFF.

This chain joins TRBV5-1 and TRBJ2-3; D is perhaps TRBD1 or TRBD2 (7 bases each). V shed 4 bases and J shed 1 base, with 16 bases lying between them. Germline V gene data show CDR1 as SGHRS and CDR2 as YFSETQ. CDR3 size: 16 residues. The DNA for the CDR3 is TGCGCCAGCAGCGGCCAGGGGGGGGGCGGCACAGATACGCAGTATTTT. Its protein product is CASSGQGGGGTDTQYF.

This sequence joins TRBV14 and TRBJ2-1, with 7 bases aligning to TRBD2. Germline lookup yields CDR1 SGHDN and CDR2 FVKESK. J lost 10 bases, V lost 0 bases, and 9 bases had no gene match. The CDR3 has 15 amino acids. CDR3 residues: CASSQDIGASGEQFF. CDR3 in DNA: TGTGCCAGCAGCCAAGATATAGGGGCTAGCGGCGAGCAGTTCTTC.

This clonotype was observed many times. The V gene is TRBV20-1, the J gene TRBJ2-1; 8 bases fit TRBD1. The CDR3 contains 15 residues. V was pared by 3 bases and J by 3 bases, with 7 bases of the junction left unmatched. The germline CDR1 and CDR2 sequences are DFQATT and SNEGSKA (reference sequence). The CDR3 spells CSASFGQGFYNEQFF. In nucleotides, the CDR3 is TGCAGTGCTAGTTTCGGACAGGGCTTCTACAATGAGCAGTTCTTC.

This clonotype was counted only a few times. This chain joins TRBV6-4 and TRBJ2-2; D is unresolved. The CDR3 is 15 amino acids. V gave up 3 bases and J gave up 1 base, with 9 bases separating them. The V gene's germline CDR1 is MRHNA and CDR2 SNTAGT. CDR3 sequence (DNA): TGTGCCAGCAGTGAGCGCCTCGGGAACACCGGGGAGCTGTTTTTT. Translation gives CASSERLGNTGELFF.

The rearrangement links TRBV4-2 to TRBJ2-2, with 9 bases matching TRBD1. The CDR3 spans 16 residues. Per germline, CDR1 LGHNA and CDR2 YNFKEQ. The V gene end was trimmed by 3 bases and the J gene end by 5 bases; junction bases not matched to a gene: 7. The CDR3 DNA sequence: TGTGCCAGCAGCCAGGCGGGACAGGGTGGGACCGGGGAGCTGTTTTTT. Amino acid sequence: CASSQAGQGGTGELFF.

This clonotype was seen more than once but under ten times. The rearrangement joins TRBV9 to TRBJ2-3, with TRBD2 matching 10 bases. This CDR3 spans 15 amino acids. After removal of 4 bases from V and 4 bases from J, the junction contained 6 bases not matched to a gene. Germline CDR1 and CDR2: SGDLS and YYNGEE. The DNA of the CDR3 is TGTGCCAGCAGCCGGCCGGGACTAGCGCCAGATACGCAGTATTTT. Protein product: CASSRPGLAPDTQYF.

The CDR3 spells CASSWTAYNSPLHF. DNA of the CDR3: TGTGCCAGCAGCTGGACAGCCTATAATTCACCCCTCCACTTT. The chain couples TRBV7-9 to TRBJ1-6, with D possibly TRBD1 on 6 matching bases. The V end was cut by 4 bases, the J end by 2 bases, with 6 bases between. The CDR3 spans 14 residues. Germline-derived CDR1 and CDR2 are SEHNR and FQNEAQ (reference sequence). Filled out from reference TRBV7-9 and TRBJ1-6, the complete variable domain reads DTGVSQNPRHKITKRGQNVTFRCDPISEHNRLYWYRQTLGQGPEFLTYFQNEAQLEKSRLLSDRFSAERPKGSFSTLEIQRTEQGDSAMYLCASSWTAYNSPLHFGNGTRLTVT.

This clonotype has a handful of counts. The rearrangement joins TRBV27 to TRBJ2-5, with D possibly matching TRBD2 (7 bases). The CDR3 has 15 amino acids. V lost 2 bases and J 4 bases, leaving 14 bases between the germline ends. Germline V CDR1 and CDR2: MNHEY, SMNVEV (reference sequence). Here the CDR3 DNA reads TGTGCCAGCAGTTTAGTATCGGGGGGCCCAGAGACCCAGTACTTC. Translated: CASSLVSGGPETQYF.